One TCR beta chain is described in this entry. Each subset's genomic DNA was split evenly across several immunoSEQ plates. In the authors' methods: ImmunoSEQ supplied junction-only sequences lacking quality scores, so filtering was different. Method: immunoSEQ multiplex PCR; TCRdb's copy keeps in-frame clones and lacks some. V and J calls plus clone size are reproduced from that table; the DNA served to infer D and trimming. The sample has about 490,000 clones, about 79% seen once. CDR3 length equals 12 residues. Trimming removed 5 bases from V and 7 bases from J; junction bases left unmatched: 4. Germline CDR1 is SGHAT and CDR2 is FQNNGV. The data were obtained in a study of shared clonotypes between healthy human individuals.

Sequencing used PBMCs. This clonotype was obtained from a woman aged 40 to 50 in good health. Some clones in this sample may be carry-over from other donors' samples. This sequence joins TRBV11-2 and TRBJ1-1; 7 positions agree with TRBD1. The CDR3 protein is CASSPDRDEAFF. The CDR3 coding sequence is TGTGCCAGCAGCCCCGACAGGGATGAAGCTTTCTTT.